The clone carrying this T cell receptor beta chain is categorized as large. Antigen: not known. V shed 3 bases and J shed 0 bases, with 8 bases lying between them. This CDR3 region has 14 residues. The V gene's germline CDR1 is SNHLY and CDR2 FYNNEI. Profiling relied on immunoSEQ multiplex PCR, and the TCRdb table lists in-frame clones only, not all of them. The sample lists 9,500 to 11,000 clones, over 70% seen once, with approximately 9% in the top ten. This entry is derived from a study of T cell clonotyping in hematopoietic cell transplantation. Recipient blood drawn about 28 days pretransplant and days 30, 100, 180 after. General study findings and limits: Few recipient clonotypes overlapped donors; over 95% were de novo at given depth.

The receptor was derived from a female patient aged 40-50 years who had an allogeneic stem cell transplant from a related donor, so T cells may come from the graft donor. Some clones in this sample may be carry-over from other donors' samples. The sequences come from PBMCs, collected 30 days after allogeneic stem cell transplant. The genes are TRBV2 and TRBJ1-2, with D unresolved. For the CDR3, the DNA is TGTGCCAGCAGTGATTCAGCTTCTAACTATGGCTACACCTTC. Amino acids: CASSDSASNYGYTF.